The 22 T cell receptor beta chains given below trace back to one sample, sequenced in a study of control samples from healthy donors and cancer patients. Only in-frame clones appear in the TCRdb table, and some are missing; sequencing was by immunoSEQ multiplex PCR. The sample shows roughly 170,000 clones, 80% to 95% of them seen only once. The sequenced sample consisted of blood. These receptors were obtained from a man between 18 and 35 years old in good health.

This clone has only one observation. This sequence joins TRBV3-1 (or the pseudogene TRBV3-2) and TRBJ2-1; tentative D call: TRBD2 (5 bases). Germline V gives CDR1 LGHDT, CDR2 YNNKEL (reference sequence). CDR3 size: 16 residues. Trimming removed 6 bases from V and 5 bases from J, with 20 bases in between. CDR3 residues: CASSPFLARADNEQFF. As DNA, the CDR3 is TGTGCCAGCAGTCCCTTTCTAGCCCGTGCGGACAATGAGCAGTTCTTC.

V and J are TRBV14 and TRBJ1-1, with 7 bases lining up with TRBD1. Germline V lookup: CDR1 SGHDN, CDR2 FVKESK. The CDR3 has 15 residues. V lost 1 base, J lost 7 bases, and 9 bases stayed unmatched. The DNA for the CDR3 is TGTGCCAGCAGCCAAGCGGGACCGGGACAGTTTGAAGCTTTCTTT. This codes for CASSQAGPGQFEAFF. The full variable domain, in which reference TRBV14 and TRBJ1-1 provide the parts outside the CDR3, is EAGVTQFPSHSVIEKGQTVTLRCDPISGHDNLYWYRRVMGKEIKFLLHFVKESKQDESGMPNNRFLAERTGGTYSTLKVQPAELEDSGVYFCASSQAGPGQFEAFFGQGTRLTVV.

The chain joins TRBV28 to TRBJ2-4; D is undetermined. V was cut by 3 bases and J by 0 bases, with 6 bases left in between. Germline CDR1 MDHEN, CDR2 SYDVKM. This CDR3 is 14 amino acids long. The CDR3 bases are TGTGCCAGCAGTTTGCGCGTAGCCAAAAACATTCAGTACTTC. Translation: CASSLRVAKNIQYF.

The V call is TRBV27, the J call TRBJ1-1; D unclear. Per the germline V gene, CDR1 is MNHEY and CDR2 is SMNVEV (reference sequence). The CDR3 has 14 amino acids. V shed 7 bases and J shed 1 base, with 13 bases lying between them. The CDR3 coding sequence is TGTGCCAGCATCGGACTAGTCGAGAACACTGAAGCTTTCTTT. Translating it yields CASIGLVENTEAFF.

This chain connects TRBV6-5 to TRBJ1-4, with 9 bases aligning to TRBD1. Germline CDR1 reads MNHEY; CDR2 reads SVGAGI. Trimming at V came to 8 bases and at J to 7 bases, leaving 8 bases not matched to a gene. The CDR3 extends over 14 amino acids. The CDR3 DNA is TGTGCCAGCCTCCGGGACAGGGATAGTGAAAAACTGTTTTTT. Translation gives CASLRDRDSEKLFF.

The chain recombines TRBV18 with TRBJ2-7; 8 positions match TRBD2. CDR3 length equals 14 residues. Germline trimming cut 1 base from V and 3 bases from J; bases unmatched to any gene: 2. From germline, CDR1 is KGHSH and CDR2 LQKENI. CDR3 in DNA: TGTGCCAGCTCACCACAGCGGGGGATCTACGAGCAGTACTTC. It is translated as CASSPQRGIYEQYF.

The V gene is TRBV30, the J gene TRBJ1-2, with D possibly being TRBD1 (5 bases). The V gene's germline CDR1 is GTSNPN and CDR2 SVGIG (reference sequence). V lost 2 bases and J 7 bases, leaving 20 bases between the germline ends. The CDR3 has 15 residues. CDR3: CAWSPLGEGQSGYTF. CDR3 DNA sequence: TGTGCCTGGAGTCCTCTAGGGGAGGGGCAGAGTGGCTACACCTTC.

This clone was seen just once. The rearrangement joins TRBV6-5 to TRBJ1-5; a weak D match, TRBD1 (5 bases). The ends were cut back, 6 bases at V and 0 bases at J, with 12 bases in the middle. The CDR3 spans 15 residues. CDR1 and CDR2 (germline): MNHEY, SVGAGI. The CDR3 nucleotides read TGTGCCAGCAGAGTGGACATCTATAGCAATCAGCCCCAGCATTTT. Protein sequence: CASRVDIYSNQPQHF.

The chain is built from TRBV30 and TRBJ1-2, with D possibly being TRBD1 (5 bases). Deletions cut 0 bases from V and 7 bases from J, with 12 bases between. The CDR3 is 13 amino acids. The germline CDR1 and CDR2 sequences are GTSNPN and SVGIG (reference sequence). The CDR3 DNA follows: TGTGCCTGGAGTGTAGTCAGGGAAAGTGGCTACACCTTC. Translation gives CAWSVVRESGYTF.

V and J are TRBV5-3 and TRBJ1-6; no definite D call. TRBV5-3 is labeled an ORF, and its function is uncertain. The V gene lost 6 bases and the J gene lost 12 bases, with 4 bases spanning the gap. The length of the CDR3 is 9 residues. The CDR3 region has the DNA TGTGCCAGAAACTTACCCCTCCACTTT. As protein: CARNLPLHF.

CDR3 residues: CASSLVSPDTQYF. The CDR3 DNA reads TGTGCCAGCAGCTTGGTATCCCCAGATACGCAGTATTTT. The J gene is TRBJ2-3, the V gene TRBV5-8, with D uncertain. V was cut by 0 bases and J by 4 bases, with 6 bases left in between. CDR1 is SGHTS, CDR2 YDEGEE, per germline. The CDR3 loop spans 13 amino acids.

The chain joins TRBV19 to TRBJ2-2; tentative D call: TRBD1 (5 bases). CDR1 is LNHDA and CDR2 is SQIVND in the germline V gene (reference sequence). This CDR3 is built from 14 residues. Trimming cost V 6 bases and J 3 bases, with 11 bases left between them. CDR3 in amino acids: CASRNTGYTGELFF. CDR3 DNA sequence: TGTGCCAGTAGAAACACAGGTTACACCGGGGAGCTGTTTTTT.

The chain is built from TRBV24-1 and TRBJ2-1; D perhaps matches TRBD2 (6 bases). This CDR3 spans 17 amino acids. CDR1 KGHDR and CDR2 SFDVKD come from the germline V gene. Trimming shortened V by 8 bases and J by 2 bases, and 21 bases separated the two germline ends. In nucleotides, the CDR3 is TGTGCCACCATGGAGGGGCCACGGAGACATACCTACAATGAGCAGTTCTTC. As protein: CATMEGPRRHTYNEQFF.

V and J are TRBV5-8 and TRBJ1-6; D ambiguous. The CDR3 is 15 amino acids. Between the trimmed V and J ends, which lost 0 bases and 2 bases, there was a span of 6 bases. The V gene's germline CDR1 is SGHTS and CDR2 YDEGEE. The CDR3 loop reads CASSLVGTYNSPLHF. In DNA form, the CDR3 reads TGTGCCAGCAGCTTGGTGGGGACCTATAATTCACCCCTCCACTTT.

This clone was counted a single time. The CDR3 bases are TGTGCCATCAGTGAGATAGGGGAGGTTGGTGGCTACACCTTC. Protein product: CAISEIGEVGGYTF. This sequence joins TRBV10-3 and TRBJ1-2; D possibly corresponds to TRBD1 (5 bases). Trimming removed 2 bases at V and 7 bases at J, with 14 bases between. Germline assignment: CDR1 ENHRY and CDR2 SYGVKD. The CDR3 is 14 residues long.

The chain is built from TRBV7-9 and TRBJ1-2; no reliable D call. The V gene lost 5 bases and the J gene lost 7 bases, with 8 bases spanning the gap. Germline V gene sequence: CDR1 SEHNR, CDR2 FQNEAQ (reference sequence). The CDR3 covers 11 residues. This CDR3 reads CASSPGIGYTF. The CDR3 nucleotides read TGTGCCAGCAGCCCAGGTATTGGCTACACCTTC.

This chain links TRBV9 with TRBJ2-3; TRBD2 matches 7 bases. Trimming cost V 0 bases and J 2 bases; bases outside gene matches: 3. Germline lookup yields CDR1 SGDLS and CDR2 YYNGEE. The CDR3 contains 15 residues. DNA for the CDR3: TGTGCCAGCAGCGTAGCGGCGGGGGTCACAGATACGCAGTATTTT. It codes for CASSVAAGVTDTQYF.

The V and J genes are TRBV6-5 and TRBJ1-2; 9 nucleotides agree with TRBD1. With V trimmed by 7 bases and J by 5 bases, 11 bases remained unmatched. CDR1 is MNHEY, CDR2 SVGAGI, per germline. CDR3 length: 15 amino acids. The CDR3 here is CASIMDRGRRYGYTF. CDR3 DNA: TGTGCCAGCATTATGGACAGGGGCCGCAGGTATGGCTACACCTTC.

The DNA of the CDR3 is TGTGCCAGCTCACGAGCAGACTACAATGAGCAGTTCTTC. This gives the protein CASSRADYNEQFF. V gene TRBV18 combines with J gene TRBJ2-1, with D unclear. Germline V gene sequence: CDR1 KGHSH, CDR2 LQKENI. With 4 bases removed from V and 3 bases from J, the gap between germline ends came to 7 bases. The CDR3 spans 13 residues.

The CDR3 nucleotides read TGTGCCAGCAGCTTAGCATTTTCAGCGGGGGGAGCCAAAAACATTCAGTACTTC. This gives the protein CASSLAFSAGGAKNIQYF. J is TRBJ2-4 and V is TRBV11-1, with 9 nucleotides matching TRBD2. Germline V gene lookup returns CDR1 SGHAT and CDR2 FQDESV (reference sequence). V shed 0 bases and J 0 bases; nucleotides not matched to a gene: 6. The CDR3 length is 18 residues. The full variable domain, rest sourced from reference TRBV11-1 and TRBJ2-4, is EAEVAQSPRYKITEKSQAVAFWCDPISGHATLYWYRQILGQGPELLVQFQDESVVDDSQLPKDRFSAERLKGVDSTLKIQPAELGDSAMYLCASSLAFSAGGAKNIQYFGAGTRLSVL.

CDR3 loop: CASSVTGRNTIYF. For the CDR3, the DNA is TGTGCCAGCAGCGTGACAGGGAGAAACACCATATATTTT. This sequence joins TRBV5-6 and TRBJ1-3; 7 nucleotides match TRBD1. Per the germline V gene, CDR1 is SGHDT and CDR2 is YYEEEE. V shed 4 bases and J 5 bases; nucleotides not matched to a gene: 3. This CDR3 is built from 13 residues. Full variable domain (outside the CDR3, taken from reference TRBV5-6 and TRBJ1-3): DAGVTQSPTHLIKTRGQQVTLRCSPKSGHDTVSWYQQALGQGPQFIFQYYEEEERQRGNFPDRFSGHQFPNYSSELNVNALLLGDSALYLCASSVTGRNTIYFGEGSWLTVV.

The rearrangement links TRBV24-1 to TRBJ2-1; D unresolved. The V and J ends lost 0 bases and 12 bases respectively, with 5 bases between them. The CDR3 sequence is 11 residues long. Germline-derived CDR1 and CDR2 are KGHDR and SFDVKD. The CDR3 sequence is CATSDLDMQFF. CDR3 nucleotides: TGTGCCACCAGTGATTTGGATATGCAGTTCTTC.